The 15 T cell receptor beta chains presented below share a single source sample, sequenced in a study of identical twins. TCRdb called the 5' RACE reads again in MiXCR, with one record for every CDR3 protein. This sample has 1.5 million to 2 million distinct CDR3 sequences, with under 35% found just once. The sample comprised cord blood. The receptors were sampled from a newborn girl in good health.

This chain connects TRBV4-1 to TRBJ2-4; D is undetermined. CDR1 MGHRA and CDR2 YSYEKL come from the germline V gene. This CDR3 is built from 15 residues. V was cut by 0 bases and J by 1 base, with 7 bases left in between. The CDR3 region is CASSQEWVAKNIQYF. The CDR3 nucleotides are TGCGCCAGCAGCCAAGAATGGGTGGCCAAAAACATTCAGTACTTC.

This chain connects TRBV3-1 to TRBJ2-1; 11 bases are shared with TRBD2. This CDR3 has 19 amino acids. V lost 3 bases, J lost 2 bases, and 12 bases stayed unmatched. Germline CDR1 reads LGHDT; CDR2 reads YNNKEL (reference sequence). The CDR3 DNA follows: TGTGCCAGCAGCCACGGGGGGACTAGCGGCCAATATCCCTACAATGAGCAGTTCTTC. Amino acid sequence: CASSHGGTSGQYPYNEQFF.

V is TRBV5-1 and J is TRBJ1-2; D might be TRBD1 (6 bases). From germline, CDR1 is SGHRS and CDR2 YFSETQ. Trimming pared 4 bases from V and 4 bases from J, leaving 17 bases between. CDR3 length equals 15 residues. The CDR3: CASSPQAGAAYGYTF. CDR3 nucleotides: TGCGCCAGCAGCCCCCAGGCGGGGGCCGCCTATGGCTACACCTTC.

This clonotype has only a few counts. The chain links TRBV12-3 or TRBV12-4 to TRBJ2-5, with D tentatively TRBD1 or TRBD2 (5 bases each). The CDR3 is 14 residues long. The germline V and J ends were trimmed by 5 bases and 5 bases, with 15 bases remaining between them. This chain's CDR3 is CASSLGPNGETQYF. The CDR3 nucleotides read TGTGCCAGCAGTCTGGGACCCAACGGGGAGACCCAGTACTTC.

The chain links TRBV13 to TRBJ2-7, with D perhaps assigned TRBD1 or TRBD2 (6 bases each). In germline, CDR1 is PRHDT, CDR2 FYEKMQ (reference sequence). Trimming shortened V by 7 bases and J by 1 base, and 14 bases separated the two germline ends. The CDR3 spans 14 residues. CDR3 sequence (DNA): TGTGCCAGCACCCAAAGGGGGGCGTCCTACGAGCAGTACTTC. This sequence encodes CASTQRGASYEQYF. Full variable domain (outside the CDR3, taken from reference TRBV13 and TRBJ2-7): AAGVIQSPRHLIKEKRETATLKCYPIPRHDTVYWYQQGPGQDPQFLISFYEKMQSDKGSIPDRFSAQQFSDYHSELNMSSLELGDSALYFCASTQRGASYEQYFGPGTRLTVT.

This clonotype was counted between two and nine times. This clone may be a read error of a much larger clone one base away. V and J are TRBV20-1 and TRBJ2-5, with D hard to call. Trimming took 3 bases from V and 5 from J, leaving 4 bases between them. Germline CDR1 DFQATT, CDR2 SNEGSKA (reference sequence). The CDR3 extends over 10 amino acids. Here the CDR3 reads CSASDETQYF. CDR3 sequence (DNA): TGCAGTGCTAGTGACGAGACCCAGTACTTC.

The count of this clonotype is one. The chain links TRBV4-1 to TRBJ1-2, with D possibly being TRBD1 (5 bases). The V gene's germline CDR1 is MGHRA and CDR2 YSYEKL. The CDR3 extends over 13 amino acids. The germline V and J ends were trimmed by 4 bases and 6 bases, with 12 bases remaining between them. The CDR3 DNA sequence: TGCGCCAGCAGCCTTGAGGGGTGGGATGGCTACACCTTC. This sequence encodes CASSLEGWDGYTF.

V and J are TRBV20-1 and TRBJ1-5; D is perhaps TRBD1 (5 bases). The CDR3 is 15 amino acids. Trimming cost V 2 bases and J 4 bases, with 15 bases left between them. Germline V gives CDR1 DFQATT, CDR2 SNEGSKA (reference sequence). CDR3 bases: TGCAGTGCTAGACTATCCGGGGGGTCAAATCAGCCCCAGCATTTT. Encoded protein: CSARLSGGSNQPQHF.

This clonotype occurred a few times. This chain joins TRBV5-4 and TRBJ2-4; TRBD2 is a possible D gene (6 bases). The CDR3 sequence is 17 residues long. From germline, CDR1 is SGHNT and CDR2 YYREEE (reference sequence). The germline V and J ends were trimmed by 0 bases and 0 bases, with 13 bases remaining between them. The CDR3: CASSLAGGHLAKNIQYF. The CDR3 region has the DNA TGTGCCAGCAGCTTGGCCGGAGGGCATCTAGCCAAAAACATTCAGTACTTC.

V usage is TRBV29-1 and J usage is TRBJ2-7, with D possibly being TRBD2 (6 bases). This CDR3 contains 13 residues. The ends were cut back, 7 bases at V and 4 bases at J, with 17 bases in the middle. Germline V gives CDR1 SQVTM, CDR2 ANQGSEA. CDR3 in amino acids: CSAVPAGRYEQYF. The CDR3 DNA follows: TGCAGCGCTGTCCCGGCGGGGCGGTACGAGCAGTACTTC.

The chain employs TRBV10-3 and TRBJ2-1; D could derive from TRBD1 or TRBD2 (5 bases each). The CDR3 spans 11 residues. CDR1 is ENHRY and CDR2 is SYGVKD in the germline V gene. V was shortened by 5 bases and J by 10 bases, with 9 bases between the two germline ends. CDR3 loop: CAISTEGEQFF. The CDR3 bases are TGTGCCATCAGTACAGAGGGGGAGCAGTTCTTC.

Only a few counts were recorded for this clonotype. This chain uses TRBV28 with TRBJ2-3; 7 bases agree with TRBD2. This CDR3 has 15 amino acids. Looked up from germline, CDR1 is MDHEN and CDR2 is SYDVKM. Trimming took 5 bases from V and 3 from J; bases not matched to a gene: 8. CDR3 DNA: TGTGCCAGCAGTCCTGCGGGAGCAGGGACAGATACGCAGTATTTT. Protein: CASSPAGAGTDTQYF.

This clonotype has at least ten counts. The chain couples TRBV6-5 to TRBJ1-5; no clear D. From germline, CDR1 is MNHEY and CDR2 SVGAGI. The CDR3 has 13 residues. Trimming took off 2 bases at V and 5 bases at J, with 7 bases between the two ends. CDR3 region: CASSYPQDQPQHF. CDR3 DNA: TGTGCCAGCAGTTACCCACAAGATCAGCCCCAGCATTTT.

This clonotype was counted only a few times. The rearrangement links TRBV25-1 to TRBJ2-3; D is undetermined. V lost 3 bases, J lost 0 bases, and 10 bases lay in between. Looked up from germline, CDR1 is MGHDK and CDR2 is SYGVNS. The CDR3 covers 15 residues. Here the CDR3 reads CASSDGLSSTDTQYF. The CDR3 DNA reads TGTGCCAGCAGTGATGGTCTAAGTAGCACAGATACGCAGTATTTT.

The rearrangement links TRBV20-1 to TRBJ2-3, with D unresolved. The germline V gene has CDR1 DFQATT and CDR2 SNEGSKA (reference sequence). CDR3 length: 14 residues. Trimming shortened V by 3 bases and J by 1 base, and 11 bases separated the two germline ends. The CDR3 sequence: CSARDERGTDTQYF. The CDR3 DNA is TGCAGTGCTAGGGACGAAAGGGGCACAGATACGCAGTATTTT.